The next 19 T cell receptor beta chains were all read from a single sample in a study of CD8+ T cells in alopecia areata. RNA extraction was followed by reverse transcription into cDNA, which acted as the sequencing template. Measured with immunoSEQ multiplex PCR; TCRdb has only the in-frame clones, and not every one. The sample shows approximately 200,000 clones, 60% of them seen only once. Treatment given: oral pan-JAK inhibitor, 5-10 mg twice daily. The sample was CD4+ T cells sorted from blood, taken at week 4, from a patient treated with tofacitinib. These receptors were taken from a human donor with alopecia areata.

This clone was seen only a few times. The CDR3 coding sequence is TGCAGCGTTGTAGCCAGCGGGGGGCACACAGATACGCAGTATTTT. It yields the protein CSVVASGGHTDTQYF. This chain connects TRBV29-1 to TRBJ2-3; TRBD2 agrees at 9 bases. V shed 4 bases, J shed 2 bases, and the junction held 7 bases outside the gene matches. CDR1 and CDR2 from the germline V gene are SQVTM and ANQGSEA. The CDR3 covers 15 residues.

The V call is TRBV29-1, the J call TRBJ2-1; 9 bases line up with TRBD2. This CDR3 spans 14 amino acids. Trimming took 7 bases from V and 5 from J; bases not matched to a gene: 9. CDR1 and CDR2 (germline): SQVTM, ANQGSEA. CDR3 region: CSALYGGGDNEQFF. CDR3 in DNA: TGCAGCGCCCTTTACGGCGGGGGGGACAATGAGCAGTTCTTC.

V is TRBV27 and J is TRBJ2-7, with D perhaps matching TRBD1 (6 bases). Germline V gene data show CDR1 as MNHEY and CDR2 as SMNVEV (reference sequence). V dropped 5 bases and J dropped 5 bases, with 13 bases sitting between them. The CDR3 extends over 13 amino acids. The CDR3 sequence: CASSLQGRDEQYF. In DNA form, the CDR3 reads TGTGCCAGCAGTCTCCAGGGGCGCGACGAGCAGTACTTC.

The J gene is TRBJ2-1, the V gene TRBV25-1, with D uncertain. The CDR3 length is 13 residues. The germline V gene encodes CDR1 MGHDK and CDR2 SYGVNS. Between the trimmed V and J ends, which lost 3 bases and 4 bases, there was a span of 7 bases. The CDR3: CASSDSAYNEQFF. CDR3 DNA: TGTGCCAGCAGTGACAGCGCTTACAATGAGCAGTTCTTC.

J is TRBJ1-1 and V is TRBV28, with unresolved D. The V gene's germline CDR1 is MDHEN and CDR2 SYDVKM. This CDR3 has 11 amino acids. V was pared by 9 bases and J by 4 bases, with 9 bases between. The CDR3 nucleotides are TGTGCCAGTCGGGGAGGCACTGAAGCTTTCTTT. Its protein product is CASRGGTEAFF.

The chain employs TRBV4-3 and TRBJ2-2, with TRBD2 identical over 7 bases. Germline CDR1 LGHNA, CDR2 YSLEER. This CDR3 comprises 15 residues. V was pared by 4 bases and J by 5 bases, with 7 bases of the junction left unmatched. The CDR3, as DNA: TGCGCCAGCAGCCGGGGGACTACAAAAACCGGGGAGCTGTTTTTT. Its translation: CASSRGTTKTGELFF.

The chain links TRBV30 to TRBJ2-7; D call uncertain. This CDR3 region has 11 residues. V lost 7 bases and J lost 4, with 11 bases in between. Germline V lookup: CDR1 GTSNPN, CDR2 SVGIG (reference sequence). The CDR3 protein is CASTASYEQYF. In DNA, the CDR3 is TGTGCCTCTACGGCCTCTTACGAGCAGTACTTC.

The chain carries TRBV2 and TRBJ2-7, with D possibly matching TRBD2 (6 bases). The ends were cut back, 6 bases at V and 6 bases at J, with 24 bases in the middle. CDR1 and CDR2 from the germline V gene are SNHLY and FYNNEI. The length of the CDR3 is 16 residues. The CDR3 nucleotides read TGTGCCAGCAGGTCGTTGTACGGAGGGCGTAGGCTCGAGCAGTACTTC. Its protein is CASRSLYGGRRLEQYF.

The chain is built from TRBV5-1 and TRBJ2-5, with 7 positions matching TRBD1. Unmatched junction bases numbered 10, after V lost 4 bases and J lost 4 bases. Germline CDR1 reads SGHRS; CDR2 reads YFSETQ. CDR3 length equals 15 residues. The CDR3 coding sequence is TGCGCCAGCAGCATAAGACAGGGATGGGGAGAGACCCAGTACTTC. It is translated as CASSIRQGWGETQYF.

The chain carries TRBV30 and TRBJ1-6; 10 bases are a match to TRBD1. The CDR3 is 16 residues long. Per the germline V gene, CDR1 is GTSNPN and CDR2 is SVGIG (reference sequence). V dropped 0 bases and J dropped 7; count of bases not matched to a gene: 6. CDR3 protein: CAWSVQGQGLNSPLHF. The DNA of the CDR3 is TGTGCCTGGAGTGTACAGGGACAGGGGTTAAATTCACCCCTCCACTTT.

This chain's CDR3 is CASSLRAATLYEQYF. The DNA of the CDR3 is TGTGCCAGCAGCTTAAGGGCGGCTACACTTTACGAGCAGTACTTC. This chain links TRBV7-2 with TRBJ2-5; no clear D. The J call may be faulty, since TRBJ2-7 better matches the DNA end. CDR1 and CDR2 (germline): SGHTA, FQGNSA. The CDR3 spans 15 residues.

The J gene is TRBJ1-2, the V gene TRBV6-5, with 8 bases fitting TRBD1. Germline values: CDR1 MNHEY, CDR2 SVGAGI. J lost 8 bases, V lost 4 bases, and 6 bases had no gene match. This CDR3 has 13 residues. The CDR3 protein is CASSWSGGDGYTF. CDR3 coding DNA: TGTGCCAGCAGTTGGTCAGGGGGCGACGGCTACACCTTC.

The rearrangement uses TRBV29-1 and TRBJ2-2; 7 bases fit TRBD1. The J segment lost 7 bases and the V segment lost 6 bases, leaving 8 bases of the junction unmatched. The CDR3 length is 13 residues. In germline, CDR1 is SQVTM, CDR2 ANQGSEA. CDR3 residues: CSVNHRGSGELFF. The CDR3 DNA follows: TGCAGCGTGAACCACAGGGGAAGCGGGGAGCTGTTTTTT.

The chain has TRBV7-9 and TRBJ2-3; no clear D. The CDR3 has 11 residues. V was shortened by 5 bases and J by 6 bases, with 6 bases between the two germline ends. Germline values: CDR1 SEHNR, CDR2 FQNEAQ (reference sequence). The CDR3 here is CASSEVDTQYF. The DNA of the CDR3 is TGTGCCAGCAGCGAGGTTGATACGCAGTATTTT.

The table lists this clone with a count of one. J is TRBJ2-1 and V is TRBV9; D could derive from TRBD1 or TRBD2 (6 bases each). Between the trimmed V and J ends, which lost 4 bases and 6 bases, there was a span of 14 bases. This CDR3 region has 14 residues. Germline values: CDR1 SGDLS, CDR2 YYNGEE. DNA of the CDR3: TGTGCCAGCAGCTCTTGGGGGGCCGGCAATGAGCAGTTCTTC. This translates into CASSSWGAGNEQFF.

This rearrangement joins TRBV30 to TRBJ2-1; TRBD2 matches at 13 bases. The CDR3 sequence is 14 residues long. J lost 4 bases, V lost 5 bases, and 2 bases had no gene match. Germline assignment: CDR1 GTSNPN and CDR2 SVGIG (reference sequence). The CDR3 loop is CAWGTSGAYNEQFF. For the CDR3, the DNA is TGTGCCTGGGGGACTAGCGGGGCATACAATGAGCAGTTCTTC.

The chain carries TRBV5-1 and TRBJ2-1, with D possibly called TRBD1 or TRBD2 (5 bases each). The V end was cut by 0 bases, the J end by 0 bases, with 10 bases between. This CDR3 is built from 16 residues. CDR1 is SGHRS, CDR2 YFSETQ, per germline. CDR3 protein: CASSLGGTVSYNEQFF. The CDR3 nucleotides read TGCGCCAGCAGCTTGGGAGGGACGGTCTCCTACAATGAGCAGTTCTTC.

This clone has only a few counts. The V and J genes are TRBV28 and TRBJ1-5; possibly TRBD1 for D (5 bases). The CDR3 runs to 14 residues. Germline CDR1 MDHEN, CDR2 SYDVKM. With 3 bases removed from V and 5 bases from J, the gap between germline ends came to 11 bases. CDR3 loop: CASSFGGSDQPQHF. The CDR3 nucleotides are TGTGCCAGCAGTTTCGGGGGGAGCGATCAGCCCCAGCATTTT.

Here the CDR3 reads CASSGQGAPYEQYF. The CDR3 region has the DNA TGTGCCAGCAGCGGACAGGGGGCCCCCTACGAGCAGTACTTC. This chain joins TRBV6-5 and TRBJ2-7, with 11 bases fitting TRBD1. V dropped 6 bases and J dropped 2; count of bases not matched to a gene: 3. CDR3 size: 14 residues. Germline values: CDR1 MNHEY, CDR2 SVGAGI.